The entry below gives a single T cell receptor beta chain sequence along with its context. The entry originates in a study of T-cell memory formation after mild COVID-19. Study-wide context: Among the donors, TCR clusters were largely specific to each donor.

This CDR3 is built from 14 residues. Deletions cut 3 bases from V and 0 bases from J, with 6 bases between. TCRdb re-derived calls from the 5' RACE reads in MiXCR, one entry per CDR3 protein. This sample yields approximately 350,000 distinct CDR3 sequences, of which around 28% are seen a single time; about 14% belongs to the top ten. Source material: PBMCs or a T cell subset sorted from them (not recorded which). The TCR comes from an adult woman who had mild COVID-19 (a few samples of this study predate the infection). Cell type and time point are not known. V gene TRBV12-3 or TRBV12-4 combines with J gene TRBJ2-1; no clear D gene. The CDR3, as DNA: TGTGCCAGCAGTTTGGTCAGCTCCTACAATGAGCAGTTCTTC. This encodes CASSLVSSYNEQFF.